The 28 T cell receptor beta chains below come from one sample, sequenced in a study of blood T cells in healthy people across ages. Through a sample-barcoded 5' primer and a J-beta primer mix, a second PCR was run for roughly 7 to 11 cycles. TCRdb re-analysed the 5' RACE reads in MiXCR, keeping a single row per CDR3 protein. The sample consists of 1.8 million or so distinct CDR3 sequences, roughly 43% of them appearing once. Sample: blood. The origin of the receptors is a human donor in good health.

This clonotype was detected only a few times. The chain combines TRBV12-3 or TRBV12-4 with TRBJ1-2, with D unclear. This CDR3 is built from 13 residues. V lost 5 bases to trimming and J lost 4 bases, with 11 bases between them. The DNA for the CDR3 is TGTGCCAGCAGTGCCTCGAGGGCCTATGGCTACACCTTC. Translating gives CASSASRAYGYTF.

The chain joins TRBV6-2 or TRBV6-3 to TRBJ1-2; TRBD1 agrees at 8 bases. V gave up 6 bases and J gave up 4 bases; unmatched junction bases: 10. Looked up from germline, CDR1 is MNHEY and CDR2 is SVGEGT. The CDR3 is made up of 15 amino acids. CDR3 bases: TGTGCCAGCAGACCGGGACAGGTCTTTCCCTATGGCTACACCTTC. Encoded protein: CASRPGQVFPYGYTF.

Of note for this clonotype: A read error may produce the germline difference seen at one junction end. The chain recombines TRBV7-6 with TRBJ2-3, with D possibly being TRBD1 (6 bases). This CDR3 comprises 13 residues. Germline CDR1 is SGHVS and CDR2 is FNYEAQ. The CDR3 reads CAGSDRFTDTQYF. DNA of the CDR3: TGTGCCGGCAGTGACAGGTTCACAGATACGCAGTATTTT.

This clonotype was seen a few times. The CDR3 loop is CASSLVSLAGAEYQETQYF. The CDR3 DNA reads as TGTGCCAGCAGCTTAGTGTCACTAGCGGGGGCCGAGTACCAAGAGACCCAGTACTTC. The rearrangement joins TRBV7-9 to TRBJ2-5, with TRBD2 matching 11 bases. The germline gives CDR1 SEHNR, CDR2 FQNEAQ (reference sequence). This CDR3 region has 19 residues. The ends lost 1 base at V and 0 bases at J; junction bases unmatched: 10.

The V gene is TRBV5-1, the J gene TRBJ1-2, with 8 bases aligning to TRBD1. V lost 0 bases, J lost 7 bases, and 8 bases stayed unmatched. Germline lookup yields CDR1 SGHRS and CDR2 YFSETQ. The CDR3 contains 15 residues. The CDR3 is CASSLDAGGEGGYTF. CDR3 nucleotide sequence: TGCGCCAGCAGCTTGGATGCAGGGGGCGAGGGTGGCTACACCTTC.

The J gene is TRBJ2-6, the V gene TRBV6-5; D may be TRBD2 (6 bases). Per germline, CDR1 MNHEY and CDR2 SVGAGI. The CDR3 consists of 18 residues. Trimming shortened V by 3 bases and J by 0 bases, and 15 bases separated the two germline ends. CDR3 in DNA: TGTGCCAGCAGTTATTTGGAGGGGATACTCTCTGGGGCCAACGTCCTGACTTTC. Amino acids: CASSYLEGILSGANVLTF.

The sample holds a few counts of this clonotype. This chain joins TRBV6-2 or TRBV6-3 and TRBJ2-1; D is possibly TRBD2 (6 bases). Germline V gene lookup returns CDR1 MNHEY and CDR2 SVGEGT. The CDR3 runs to 13 residues. V was clipped by 5 bases and J by 9 bases, with 14 bases between them. CDR3 sequence reads: CASSGSGRSEQFF. CDR3 bases: TGTGCCAGCAGTGGCTCAGGGAGGAGTGAGCAGTTCTTC.

The chain combines TRBV15 with TRBJ1-1; 7 positions match TRBD1. Germline V gene lookup returns CDR1 LNHNV and CDR2 YYDKDF (reference sequence). The junction had 6 bases not matched to a gene; V was cut back by 1 base and J by 7 bases. The CDR3 consists of 14 residues. The CDR3 spells CATSRVYRDSEAFF. For the CDR3, the DNA is TGTGCCACCAGCAGAGTCTACCGGGACAGTGAAGCTTTCTTT.

The J gene is TRBJ2-1, the V gene TRBV6-5; D uncertain. The CDR3 extends over 13 amino acids. V lost 9 bases and J 0 bases, leaving 9 bases between the germline ends. CDR1 MNHEY and CDR2 SVGAGI come from the germline V gene. The DNA for the CDR3 is TGTGCCAGTCAGGTGGGCTCCTACAATGAGCAGTTCTTC. Translating it yields CASQVGSYNEQFF.

The chain combines TRBV7-9 with TRBJ2-7; TRBD1 is a possible D gene (6 bases). The V end was cut by 10 bases, the J end by 4 bases, with 17 bases between. Germline V lookup: CDR1 SEHNR, CDR2 FQNEAQ (reference sequence). The CDR3 is 13 amino acids. The CDR3 region has the DNA TGTGCCACTCCTACAGGGATGGGATACGAGCAGTACTTC. Translating it yields CATPTGMGYEQYF.

At least ten counts were recorded for this clonotype. The genes are TRBV20-1 and TRBJ2-5; 8 bases map to TRBD1. Germline-derived CDR1 and CDR2 are DFQATT and SNEGSKA (reference sequence). This CDR3 contains 13 residues. V was pared by 6 bases and J by 4 bases, with 7 bases of the junction left unmatched. The CDR3: CSATDRDPETQYF. In DNA, the CDR3 is TGCAGTGCAACGGACAGGGACCCAGAGACCCAGTACTTC.

This clonotype was seen a handful of times. This chain links TRBV5-1 with TRBJ1-2; weak D call: TRBD1 (6 bases). Trimming shortened V by 3 bases and J by 0 bases, and 15 bases separated the two germline ends. Germline V gene lookup returns CDR1 SGHRS and CDR2 YFSETQ. The CDR3 loop spans 16 amino acids. The CDR3 DNA is TGCGCCAGCAGCTGGGACACCGATTCCGCTAACTATGGCTACACCTTC. It specifies CASSWDTDSANYGYTF.

This clonotype was seen a handful of times. V and J are TRBV20-1 and TRBJ1-5; no definite D call. The CDR3 has 14 amino acids. Germline V gene data show CDR1 as DFQATT and CDR2 as SNEGSKA (reference sequence). V was cut by 0 bases and J by 3 bases, with 9 bases left in between. CDR3 amino acids: CSARDRAYNQPQHF. CDR3 nucleotides: TGCAGTGCTAGAGATAGAGCCTACAATCAGCCCCAGCATTTT.

The chain recombines TRBV5-6 with TRBJ1-6, with D possibly TRBD1 on 5 matching bases. CDR1 and CDR2 (germline): SGHDT, YYEEEE. Trimming removed 4 bases at V and 7 bases at J, with 15 bases between. The length of the CDR3 is 15 residues. CDR3 protein: CASSPRGRENSPLHF. CDR3 DNA: TGTGCCAGCAGCCCCCGGGGCAGGGAGAATTCACCCCTCCACTTT. Full variable domain (rest looked up from reference TRBV5-6 and TRBJ1-6): DAGVTQSPTHLIKTRGQQVTLRCSPKSGHDTVSWYQQALGQGPQFIFQYYEEEERQRGNFPDRFSGHQFPNYSSELNVNALLLGDSALYLCASSPRGRENSPLHFGNGTRLTVT.

The chain combines TRBV12-3 or TRBV12-4 with TRBJ2-3, with D perhaps assigned TRBD1 or TRBD2 (5 bases each). CDR3 size: 16 residues. Trimming pared 6 bases from V and 2 bases from J, leaving 18 bases between. This CDR3 reads CASRPGPAGATDTQYF. The CDR3 DNA is TGTGCCAGCAGGCCGGGACCAGCAGGAGCCACAGATACGCAGTATTTT.

J is TRBJ1-1 and V is TRBV29-1, with D uncertain. Germline V gene lookup returns CDR1 SQVTM and CDR2 ANQGSEA. Trimming took 6 bases from V and 3 from J, leaving 14 bases between them. The CDR3 length is 13 residues. In nucleotides, the CDR3 is TGCAGCGTGGCCGGATATAGGGACACTGAAGCTTTCTTT. Translating gives CSVAGYRDTEAFF.

The chain recombines TRBV9 with TRBJ1-4, with D unresolved. CDR1 SGDLS and CDR2 YYNGEE come from the germline V gene. This CDR3 contains 15 residues. V lost 3 bases, J lost 2 bases, and 11 bases lay in between. The CDR3 region is CASSGSGPTNEKLFF. The CDR3 DNA reads TGTGCCAGCAGCGGATCAGGCCCCACTAATGAAAAACTGTTTTTT.

V is TRBV20-1 and J is TRBJ2-5, with 7 bases lining up with TRBD2. CDR3 length: 14 residues. V lost 6 bases, J lost 3 bases, and 10 bases stayed unmatched. Germline CDR1 DFQATT, CDR2 SNEGSKA (reference sequence). CDR3 amino acids: CSACNSRGEETQYF. CDR3 DNA: TGCAGTGCCTGCAATTCCCGGGGGGAAGAGACCCAGTACTTC.

This clonotype occurred a few times. The rearrangement links TRBV3-1 to TRBJ2-3; D is ambiguous. The ends were cut back, 2 bases at V and 0 bases at J, with 6 bases in the middle. The CDR3 is made up of 14 amino acids. CDR1 and CDR2 (germline): LGHDT, YNNKEL (reference sequence). CDR3 protein: CASSQLVSTDTQYF. DNA of the CDR3: TGTGCCAGCAGCCAACTAGTAAGCACAGATACGCAGTATTTT.

This clonotype was recorded once. An end of the junction differs from the germline gene, which may be a read error. The J gene is TRBJ1-1, the V gene TRBV7-9; weak D call: TRBD1 (5 bases). The CDR3 is 13 residues long. CDR1 is SEHNR, CDR2 FQNEAQ, per germline (reference sequence). For the CDR3, the DNA is TGTGTCAGCAGCTCCCGCGCCGACAGTGAAGCTTTCTTT. It encodes CVSSSRADSEAFF.

The V gene is TRBV19, the J gene TRBJ2-3; possibly TRBD2 for D (7 bases). The CDR3 runs to 14 residues. Germline CDR1 reads LNHDA; CDR2 reads SQIVND (reference sequence). Trimming removed 8 bases from V and 6 bases from J, with 18 bases in between. This chain's CDR3 is CASQKGGVWDTQYF. The CDR3 region has the DNA TGTGCCAGTCAGAAGGGGGGGGTTTGGGATACGCAGTATTTT. The full variable domain, completed using reference TRBV19 and TRBJ2-3, is DGGITQSPKYLFRKEGQNVTLSCEQNLNHDAMYWYRQDPGQGLRLIYYSQIVNDFQKGDIAEGYSVSREKKESFPLTVTSAQKNPTAFYLCASQKGGVWDTQYFGPGTRLTVL.

In regard to this clonotype: Mismatch with germline at one junction end may stem from a read error. This rearrangement joins TRBV29-1 to TRBJ2-7, with TRBD1 matching over 8 bases. CDR1 and CDR2 from the germline V gene are SQVTM and ANQGSEA. The length of the CDR3 is 16 residues. CDR3 DNA: TGCAGCGTTGAAGTCAGGGACAGGACAAACTCCTACGGGCAGTACTTC. Protein: CSVEVRDRTNSYGQYF.

This sequence joins TRBV5-1 and TRBJ2-7; 8 nucleotides match TRBD2. The V gene end was trimmed by 4 bases and the J gene end by 2 bases; junction bases not matched to a gene: 8. CDR1 and CDR2 (germline): SGHRS, YFSETQ. This CDR3 spans 15 amino acids. Here the CDR3 reads CASSPGRGTPYEQYF. The CDR3 DNA follows: TGCGCCAGCAGCCCCGGGAGGGGGACCCCCTACGAGCAGTACTTC.

This chain connects TRBV12-3 or TRBV12-4 to TRBJ2-3; D possibly corresponds to TRBD2 (5 bases). Trimming shortened V by 6 bases and J by 3 bases, and 16 bases separated the two germline ends. The CDR3 length is 15 residues. The chain's CDR3 is CASSQFERGTDTQYF. For the CDR3, the DNA is TGTGCCAGCAGCCAGTTTGAGAGAGGGACAGATACGCAGTATTTT.

This rearrangement joins TRBV4-2 to TRBJ1-4; D is uncertain. Germline CDR1 and CDR2: LGHNA and YNFKEQ. The CDR3 extends over 13 amino acids. V lost 0 bases, J lost 7 bases, and 6 bases lay in between. CDR3 in amino acids: CASSQEGLEKLFF. The CDR3 nucleotides are TGTGCCAGCAGCCAAGAGGGTCTTGAAAAACTGTTTTTT.

The V call is TRBV12-3 or TRBV12-4, the J call TRBJ2-2; possible D gene TRBD1, 6 bases. Trimming took 2 bases from V and 3 from J, leaving 13 bases between them. There are 16 residues in the CDR3. The CDR3 loop reads CASSLQGNRHTGELFF. DNA of the CDR3: TGTGCCAGCAGTTTACAGGGGAATCGGCACACCGGGGAGCTGTTTTTT.

This clonotype was seen ten or more times. The V gene is TRBV28, the J gene TRBJ2-7; D possibly matches TRBD1 or TRBD2 (5 bases each). This CDR3 has 13 residues. Trimming left V 6 bases short and J 3 bases short, with 12 bases between. CDR1 is MDHEN and CDR2 is SYDVKM in the germline V gene. The CDR3: CASRTRDRYEQYF. The CDR3 nucleotides read TGTGCCAGCAGAACAAGGGACCGCTACGAGCAGTACTTC.

This clonotype was seen only a few times. V is TRBV7-2 and J is TRBJ1-2, with D unresolved. Germline assignment: CDR1 SGHTA and CDR2 FQGNSA. This CDR3 region has 13 residues. With 1 base removed from V and 8 bases from J, the gap between germline ends came to 11 bases. CDR3: CASSLEWAVGYTF. CDR3 nucleotide sequence: TGTGCCAGCAGCTTAGAGTGGGCTGTGGGCTACACCTTC.